Presented here are 26 T cell receptor beta chains from one specimen sequenced in a study of T-cell reconstitution after alpha-beta-depleted transplantation in children. Preparation of the TCRbeta library involved a method that used unique molecular identifiers. TCRdb passed the PCR reads through MiXCR, listing each CDR3 protein once. This table holds hundreds of thousands of distinct CDR3 sequences, around 14% found once. The material was PBMCs, obtained before TCRalphabeta/CD19-depleted stem cell transplant. These receptors were obtained from a girl aged 2-10 years with congenital amegakaryocytic thrombocytopenia, due to receive a stem cell transplant.

In its sample, this clonotype was seen a few times. This chain uses TRBV7-9 with TRBJ2-3; D possibly corresponds to TRBD1 (7 bases). The CDR3 totals 16 residues. Germline CDR1 and CDR2: SEHNR and FQNEAQ (reference sequence). V was shortened by 6 bases and J by 3 bases, with 19 bases between the two germline ends. CDR3 sequence reads: CASRRGAGGTTDTQYF. For the CDR3, the DNA is TGTGCCAGCAGGAGGGGGGCAGGGGGAACTACAGATACGCAGTATTTT.

The chain recombines TRBV10-3 with TRBJ1-1; D call uncertain. CDR1 ENHRY and CDR2 SYGVKD come from the germline V gene. The CDR3 is 15 residues long. Between the trimmed V and J ends, which lost 0 bases and 1 base, there was a span of 9 bases. The DNA for the CDR3 is TGTGCCATCAGTGAGTCCAACGGAGGGAACACTGAAGCTTTCTTT. Translation gives CAISESNGGNTEAFF.

There are many counts of this clonotype. The rearrangement uses TRBV7-3 and TRBJ2-1; 9 bases match TRBD2. J was trimmed by 7 bases and V by 2 bases; bases with no gene match: 3. CDR3 length: 14 amino acids. The germline CDR1 and CDR2 sequences are SGHTA and FQGTGA. This CDR3 is CASSLAGGENEQFF. In DNA, the CDR3 is TGTGCCAGCAGCTTAGCGGGAGGGGAGAATGAGCAGTTCTTC.

This clonotype was recorded at least ten times. V and J are TRBV5-1 and TRBJ2-3; D is perhaps TRBD2 (5 bases). This CDR3 has 14 amino acids. The germline V gene encodes CDR1 SGHRS and CDR2 YFSETQ. V gave up 0 bases and J gave up 4 bases, with 9 bases separating them. The CDR3 region is CASSLAWGADTQYF. In DNA, the CDR3 is TGCGCCAGCAGCTTGGCCTGGGGAGCAGATACGCAGTATTTT.

The sample holds many counts of this clonotype. The junction does not match germline at one end; this may be a read error. The chain uses TRBV29-1 and TRBJ1-1, with D perhaps TRBD1 (6 bases). The CDR3 has 14 amino acids. CDR1 is SQVTM, CDR2 ANQGSEA, per germline. CDR3 sequence (DNA): TGCAGCGTAGAAGGGCTTACAGGGCTTTTTGAAGCTTTCTTT. It yields the protein CSVEGLTGLFEAFF.

The rearrangement uses TRBV30 and TRBJ2-1, with 11 positions matching TRBD2. CDR1 GTSNPN and CDR2 SVGIG come from the germline V gene (reference sequence). V trimming: 6 bases; J trimming: 5 bases; junction bases outside the gene matches: 9. The CDR3 spans 15 residues. Here the CDR3 DNA reads TGTGCCTGCATCACTAGCGGGAGTGCCAACAATGAGCAGTTCTTC. Residues: CACITSGSANNEQFF.

The rearrangement links TRBV5-4 to TRBJ1-1; possibly TRBD1 for D (6 bases). V shed 4 bases and J shed 0 bases, with 13 bases lying between them. Per the germline V gene, CDR1 is SGHNT and CDR2 is YYREEE (reference sequence). The CDR3 is 15 amino acids. CDR3 in DNA: TGTGCCAGCAGCCCCCCGACAGGAATGAACACTGAAGCTTTCTTT. Translation gives CASSPPTGMNTEAFF.

Worth noting for this clonotype: The junction departs from germline at one end; a sequencing error may be responsible. The rearrangement joins TRBV12-3 or TRBV12-4 to TRBJ2-1, with 9 bases that match TRBD2. This CDR3 is built from 16 residues. This chain's CDR3 is CPSTPHGGGEYNEQFF. CDR3 DNA: TGTCCCAGCACTCCTCATGGCGGGGGGGAATACAATGAGCAGTTCTTC.

This clonotype was seen at least ten times. This chain joins TRBV24-1 and TRBJ2-1, with D perhaps TRBD2 (6 bases). With 4 bases removed from V and 5 bases from J, the gap between germline ends came to 17 bases. The V gene's germline CDR1 is KGHDR and CDR2 SFDVKD. The CDR3 sequence is 16 residues long. The CDR3 nucleotides are TGTGCCACCAGTGACCCTTGGGGGGTAGCGGACAATGAGCAGTTCTTC. It encodes CATSDPWGVADNEQFF.

This clonotype was detected ten times or more. The gene calls are TRBV6-5 and TRBJ2-1; D possibly corresponds to TRBD2 (5 bases). The CDR3 loop spans 17 amino acids. The germline V and J ends were trimmed by 0 bases and 1 base, with 13 bases remaining between them. Germline lookup yields CDR1 MNHEY and CDR2 SVGAGI. The CDR3 DNA sequence: TGTGCCAGCAGTTACTCCCCGGCCCGGGGTTCCTACAATGAGCAGTTCTTC. Amino acids: CASSYSPARGSYNEQFF.

The sample holds many counts of this clonotype. CDR3 residues: CSASRTLGQLANYGYTF. The DNA for the CDR3 is TGCAGTGCTTCGAGGACCCTCGGACAGCTCGCTAACTATGGCTACACCTTC. J is TRBJ1-2 and V is TRBV20-1; D perhaps matches TRBD1 (6 bases). Germline CDR1 is DFQATT and CDR2 is SNEGSKA (reference sequence). V shed 5 bases and J shed 0 bases, with 22 bases lying between them. CDR3 length: 17 amino acids.

Concerning this clonotype: Because it lacks the conserved phenylalanine or tryptophan at the end, this CDR3 is likely a read error. The gene calls are TRBV7-9 and TRBJ2-2; 9 nucleotides match TRBD1. The germline gives CDR1 SEHNR, CDR2 FQNEAQ (reference sequence). CDR3 length equals 14 residues. V lost 5 bases to trimming and J lost 6 bases; unmatched junction nucleotides: 4. The CDR3 DNA reads as TGTGCCAGCAGCGCTGGGACAGGGTCCGGGGAGCTGTTTATT. This encodes CASSAGTGSGELFI.

J is TRBJ2-7 and V is TRBV5-1, with TRBD2 matching over 10 bases. The ends lost 3 bases at V and 2 bases at J; junction bases unmatched: 2. This CDR3 region has 14 residues. The germline V gene encodes CDR1 SGHRS and CDR2 YFSETQ. CDR3 in DNA: TGCGCCAGCAGCTACACTAGCGGGACCTACGAGCAGTACTTC. This codes for CASSYTSGTYEQYF.

The chain is built from TRBV7-3 and TRBJ2-2; D may match TRBD1 or TRBD2 (5 bases each). The CDR3 loop spans 18 amino acids. Trimming took 0 bases from V and 1 from J, leaving 15 bases between them. Germline assignment: CDR1 SGHTA and CDR2 FQGTGA. CDR3 region: CASSLTRGGLMNTGELFF. The CDR3 region has the DNA TGTGCCAGCAGCTTAACACGGGGCGGGCTGATGAACACCGGGGAGCTGTTTTTT.

There are many counts of this clonotype. The chain links TRBV5-1 to TRBJ1-1; D call uncertain. The CDR3 runs to 12 residues. Germline V gives CDR1 SGHRS, CDR2 YFSETQ. The V and J ends lost 0 bases and 5 bases respectively, with 5 bases between them. The CDR3 loop reads CASSLDVTEAFF. CDR3 coding DNA: TGCGCCAGCAGCTTGGACGTGACTGAAGCTTTCTTT.

This clonotype showed up many times. The chain combines TRBV3-1 with TRBJ2-5; 13 bases align to TRBD2. V trimming: 4 bases; J trimming: 4 bases; junction bases outside the gene matches: 9. The CDR3 contains 17 residues. The germline V gene has CDR1 LGHDT and CDR2 YNNKEL (reference sequence). As DNA, the CDR3 is TGTGCCAGCAGCCTGGGACTAGCGGGAAGGATGGGAGAGACCCAGTACTTC. Its protein product is CASSLGLAGRMGETQYF.

The chain joins TRBV20-1 to TRBJ2-7, with 7 bases identical to TRBD1. V trimming: 7 bases; J trimming: 4 bases; junction bases outside the gene matches: 16. This CDR3 contains 15 residues. Germline V gene data show CDR1 as DFQATT and CDR2 as SNEGSKA (reference sequence). CDR3 nucleotides: TGCAGTGTCACCAGGGCGAAACAGGGGCAATACGAGCAGTACTTC. Translated: CSVTRAKQGQYEQYF.

The table lists this clonotype with many counts. CDR3 sequence (DNA): TGTGCCAGCAGTTTCCGACTAACGGGTGAGACCCAGTACTTC. Its protein is CASSFRLTGETQYF. The chain is built from TRBV28 and TRBJ2-5, with D perhaps TRBD2 (5 bases). CDR3 length: 14 amino acids. Trimming stripped 3 bases from V and 5 bases from J, with 13 bases between. Germline values: CDR1 MDHEN, CDR2 SYDVKM. Looking up the rest from reference TRBV28 and TRBJ2-5 gives the full variable domain: DVKVTQSSRYLVKRTGEKVFLECVQDMDHENMFWYRQDPGLGLRLIYFSYDVKMKEKGDIPEGYSVSREKKERFSLILESASTNQTSMYLCASSFRLTGETQYFGPGTRLLVL.

Ten or more counts support this clonotype. The chain couples TRBV27 to TRBJ2-3, with 8 bases identical to TRBD2. There are 15 residues in the CDR3. Trimming cost V 10 bases and J 3 bases; bases outside gene matches: 12. Germline V lookup: CDR1 MNHEY, CDR2 SMNVEV (reference sequence). In nucleotides, the CDR3 is TGTGCCACATCACGCGGGGGGCGTGGGACAGATACGCAGTATTTT. This codes for CATSRGGRGTDTQYF.

This clonotype was seen just once. The rearrangement uses TRBV18 and TRBJ2-1, with 11 bases that match TRBD2. V shed 3 bases and J 6 bases; nucleotides not matched to a gene: 10. The germline V gene encodes CDR1 KGHSH and CDR2 LQKENI. This CDR3 contains 17 residues. CDR3 DNA sequence: TGTGCCAGCTCACCCACTAGCGGGAGTAATTTTCGCAATGAGCAGTTCTTC. As protein: CASSPTSGSNFRNEQFF.

This clonotype was observed a handful of times. The chain carries TRBV18 and TRBJ1-6; no reliable D call. The V gene's germline CDR1 is KGHSH and CDR2 LQKENI. There are 14 residues in the CDR3. Trimming removed 4 bases at V and 6 bases at J, with 10 bases between. CDR3: CASSLDPTNSPLHF. In nucleotides, the CDR3 is TGTGCCAGCTCACTGGATCCGACTAATTCACCCCTCCACTTT.

This clonotype was seen many times. The rearrangement joins TRBV5-5 to TRBJ2-3; D is uncertain. CDR3 length: 15 amino acids. The ends were cut back, 2 bases at V and 1 base at J, with 11 bases in the middle. Germline CDR1 reads SGHKS; CDR2 reads YYEKEE (reference sequence). CDR3 residues: CASSFRGWGTDTQYF. Here the CDR3 DNA reads TGTGCCAGCAGCTTCCGTGGCTGGGGCACAGATACGCAGTATTTT. Using reference TRBV5-5 and TRBJ2-3 for the parts outside the CDR3, the full variable domain is DAGVTQSPTHLIKTRGQQVTLRCSPISGHKSVSWYQQVLGQGPQFIFQYYEKEERGRGNFPDRFSARQFPNYSSELNVNALLLGDSALYLCASSFRGWGTDTQYFGPGTRLTVL.

This clonotype was seen only a few times. V is TRBV11-2 and J is TRBJ2-1; D might be TRBD1 or TRBD2, each matching 5 bases. The CDR3 runs 16 residues. The germline V gene encodes CDR1 SGHAT and CDR2 FQNNGV. Trimming left V 5 bases short and J 4 bases short, with 18 bases between. The CDR3: CASSDARGEWYNEQFF. The CDR3 DNA sequence: TGTGCCAGCAGCGACGCAAGGGGAGAGTGGTACAATGAGCAGTTCTTC.

In this sample, this clonotype turned up many times. The rearrangement links TRBV29-1 to TRBJ2-6; the match to TRBD1 covers 7 bases. The trim removed 4 bases at V and 4 bases at J, leaving 13 bases unmatched. This CDR3 has 17 amino acids. CDR1 and CDR2 from the germline V gene are SQVTM and ANQGSEA. The CDR3 here is CSVVGSNRGDGANVLTF. CDR3 DNA sequence: TGCAGCGTTGTAGGATCTAACAGGGGTGACGGGGCCAACGTCCTGACTTTC.

For this clonotype: It may be a read error: a sequence one base away is much more abundant. Here the CDR3 DNA reads TGCAGTGGGGCGACTAGCGGGAGGGCATATCAAGAGACCCAGCACTTC. Encoded protein: CSGATSGRAYQETQHF. The chain couples TRBV20-1 to TRBJ2-5, with 14 bases fitting TRBD2. In germline, CDR1 is DFQATT, CDR2 SNEGSKA (reference sequence). CDR3 size: 16 residues.

The sample holds a few counts of this clonotype. This sequence joins TRBV5-1 and TRBJ2-1; D remains ambiguous. The CDR3 covers 16 residues. The germline V and J ends were trimmed by 0 bases and 10 bases, with 20 bases remaining between them. Per the germline V gene, CDR1 is SGHRS and CDR2 is YFSETQ. CDR3 DNA: TGCGCCAGCAGCTTGGGCTCTCGAACAGCCGTTAAAGAGCAGTTCTTC. It codes for CASSLGSRTAVKEQFF.